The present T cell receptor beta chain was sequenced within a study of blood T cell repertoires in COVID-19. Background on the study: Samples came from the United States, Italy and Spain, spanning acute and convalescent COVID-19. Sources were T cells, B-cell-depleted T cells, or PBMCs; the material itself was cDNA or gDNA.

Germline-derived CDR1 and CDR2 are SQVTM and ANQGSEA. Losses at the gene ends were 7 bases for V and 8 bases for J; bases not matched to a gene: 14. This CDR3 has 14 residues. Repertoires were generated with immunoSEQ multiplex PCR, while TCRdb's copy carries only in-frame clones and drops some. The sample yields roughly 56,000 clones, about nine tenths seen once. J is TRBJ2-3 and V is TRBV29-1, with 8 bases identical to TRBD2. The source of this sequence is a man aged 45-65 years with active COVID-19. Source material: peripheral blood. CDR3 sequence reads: CSAPIRSGGGTQYF. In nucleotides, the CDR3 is TGCAGCGCCCCGATTAGGTCCGGGGGGGGTACGCAGTATTTT.